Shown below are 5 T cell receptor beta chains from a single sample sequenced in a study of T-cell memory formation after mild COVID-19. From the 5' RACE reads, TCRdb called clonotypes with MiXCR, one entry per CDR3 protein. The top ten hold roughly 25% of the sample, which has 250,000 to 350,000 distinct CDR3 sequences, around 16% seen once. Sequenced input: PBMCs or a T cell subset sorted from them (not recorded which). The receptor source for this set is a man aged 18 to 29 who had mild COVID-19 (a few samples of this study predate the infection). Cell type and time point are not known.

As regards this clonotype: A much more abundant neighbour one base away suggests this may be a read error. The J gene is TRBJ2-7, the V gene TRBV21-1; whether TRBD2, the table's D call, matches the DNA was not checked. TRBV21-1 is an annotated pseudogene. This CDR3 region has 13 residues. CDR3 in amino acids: CAGSKGGAYEQYV. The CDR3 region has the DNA TGTGCCGGCAGCAAAGGCGGGGCCTACGAGCAGTACGTC.

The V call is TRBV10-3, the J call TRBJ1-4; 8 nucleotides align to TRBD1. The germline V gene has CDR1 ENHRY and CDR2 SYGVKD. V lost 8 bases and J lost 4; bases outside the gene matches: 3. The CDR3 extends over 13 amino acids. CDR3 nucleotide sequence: TGTGCCATCCGACAGGGGCTTAATGAAAAACTGTTTTTT. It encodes CAIRQGLNEKLFF.

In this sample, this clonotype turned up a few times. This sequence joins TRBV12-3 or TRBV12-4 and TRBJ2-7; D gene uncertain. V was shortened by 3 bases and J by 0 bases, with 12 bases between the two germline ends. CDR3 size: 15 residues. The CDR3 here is CASSFRLRSSYEQYF. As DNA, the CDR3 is TGTGCCAGCAGTTTCCGTCTGAGAAGCTCCTACGAGCAGTACTTC.

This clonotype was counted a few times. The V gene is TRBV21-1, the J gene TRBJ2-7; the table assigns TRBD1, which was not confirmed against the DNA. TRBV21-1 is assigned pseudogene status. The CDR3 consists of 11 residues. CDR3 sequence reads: CASSIYPGQGF. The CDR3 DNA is TGTGCCAGCAGCATATACCCGGGACAGGGTTTC.

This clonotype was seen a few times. The CDR3 DNA reads TGTGCCAGCAGCTTATCACCCACAGATACGCAGTATTTT. As protein: CASSLSPTDTQYF. The V and J genes are TRBV11-2 and TRBJ2-3; no definite D call. CDR3 size: 13 residues. Trimming stripped 2 bases from V and 2 bases from J, with 5 bases between. Germline CDR1 and CDR2: SGHAT and FQNNGV.